The text below deals with one T cell receptor beta chain. The antigen remains unidentified. This sample stems from a study of cytomegalovirus exposure and HLA in healthy donors. Study findings and constraints: Among TCR beta chains of equal frequency, HLA-associated ones were more clonally expanded in a later analysis. Per published accounts, TCR beta sequences correctly predicted the HLA-A and HLA-B alleles of most subjects.

Primers included in the PCR were 60 Vbeta and 13 Jbeta primers. Sequenced by immunoSEQ multiplex PCR; TCRdb stores in-frame clones only, minus some. This table holds some 93,000 clones, about four fifths found once. The CDR3 runs to 13 residues. From germline, CDR1 is SQVTM and CDR2 ANQGSEA. V is TRBV29-1 and J is TRBJ2-5; possible D gene TRBD1, 6 bases. The J call may not be correct, given that the DNA end is closer to TRBJ2-7. This clonotype originated in a woman aged 35 to 49 in good health and CMV-seronegative. The sample taken for sequencing was PBMCs. CDR3 protein: CSVSRGILYEQYF. The CDR3 nucleotides are TGCAGCGTTAGTAGGGGGATCCTATACGAGCAGTACTTC.